The 31 T cell receptor beta chains in this list originate from one sample, sequenced in a study of T cell responses to AZD1222 COVID-19 vaccine. TCRdb's table, derived via immunoSEQ multiplex PCR, lists solely in-frame clones and lacks some. Among around 110,000 clones listed, roughly nine tenths were seen once. The sample consisted of peripheral blood, taken on day 0 of AZD1222 vaccination. Every receptor here comes from an adult in good health.

V is TRBV11-3 and J is TRBJ2-2; the D gene is possibly TRBD2 (5 bases). The V end was cut by 5 bases, the J end by 6 bases, with 7 bases between. The germline gives CDR1 SGHNT, CDR2 YENEEA. There are 12 residues in the CDR3. The CDR3 loop is CASSPSPGELFF. In DNA form, the CDR3 reads TGTGCCAGCAGCCCTAGCCCCGGGGAGCTGTTTTTT.

The count of this clone is one. V and J are TRBV19 and TRBJ1-2; D may be TRBD1 (6 bases). The germline V gene has CDR1 LNHDA and CDR2 SQIVND (reference sequence). The CDR3 is made up of 14 amino acids. V lost 7 bases, J lost 0 bases, and 12 bases lay in between. The DNA of the CDR3 is TGTGCCAGTACCGGACAGATTTCTAACTATGGCTACACCTTC. It specifies CASTGQISNYGYTF. The complete variable domain, with remaining parts taken from reference TRBV19 and TRBJ1-2, reads DGGITQSPKYLFRKEGQNVTLSCEQNLNHDAMYWYRQDPGQGLRLIYYSQIVNDFQKGDIAEGYSVSREKKESFPLTVTSAQKNPTAFYLCASTGQISNYGYTFGSGTRLTVV.

The chain combines TRBV4-2 with TRBJ1-6, with 8 bases matching TRBD1. The CDR3 runs to 19 residues. Germline-derived CDR1 and CDR2 are LGHNA and YNFKEQ. Germline trimming cut 0 bases from V and 1 base from J; bases unmatched to any gene: 8. In DNA, the CDR3 is TGTGCCAGCAGCCAAGATATTCCAGGGGGCGTTTCCTATAATTCACCCCTCCACTTT. Amino acid sequence: CASSQDIPGGVSYNSPLHF.

The genes are TRBV4-2 and TRBJ2-6, with 9 bases lining up with TRBD1. The CDR3 runs 18 residues. Germline values: CDR1 LGHNA, CDR2 YNFKEQ. Losses at the gene ends were 2 bases for V and 2 bases for J; bases not matched to a gene: 7. The CDR3 nucleotides read TGTGCCAGCAGCCAACGACAGGGGGTTCTAACTGGGGCCAACGTCCTGACTTTC. Translated, it gives CASSQRQGVLTGANVLTF.

The chain recombines TRBV7-2 with TRBJ2-1, with D perhaps given as TRBD1 or TRBD2 (6 bases each). The CDR3 extends over 14 amino acids. CDR1 and CDR2 (germline): SGHTA, FQGNSA. Deletions cut 7 bases from V and 3 bases from J, with 13 bases between. CDR3 region: CASNLATGYNEQFF. The CDR3 coding sequence is TGTGCCAGCAACCTAGCGACAGGCTACAATGAGCAGTTCTTC. Supplemented by reference TRBV7-2 and TRBJ2-1, the full variable domain reads GAGVSQSPSNKVTEKGKDVELRCDPISGHTALYWYRQSLGQGLEFLIYFQGNSAPDKSGLPSDRFSAERTGGSVSTLTIQRTQQEDSAVYLCASNLATGYNEQFFGPGTRLTVL.

V is TRBV7-2 and J is TRBJ2-7; D is possibly TRBD1 (6 bases). Germline-derived CDR1 and CDR2 are SGHTA and FQGNSA. The CDR3 is 14 residues long. The V end lost 0 bases, the J end lost 4 bases, and 10 bases lay between the germline ends. CDR3 in amino acids: CASSLARGPYEQYF. Here the CDR3 DNA reads TGTGCCAGCAGCTTAGCCAGGGGTCCGTACGAGCAGTACTTC. The complete variable domain, with remaining parts taken from reference TRBV7-2 and TRBJ2-7, reads GAGVSQSPSNKVTEKGKDVELRCDPISGHTALYWYRQSLGQGLEFLIYFQGNSAPDKSGLPSDRFSAERTGGSVSTLTIQRTQQEDSAVYLCASSLARGPYEQYFGPGTRLTVT.

V usage is TRBV7-9 and J usage is TRBJ2-2; D is uncertain. Trimming pared 4 bases from V and 2 bases from J, leaving 11 bases between. The CDR3 totals 15 residues. Per germline, CDR1 SEHNR and CDR2 FQNEAQ (reference sequence). CDR3 DNA sequence: TGTGCCAGCAGCTCCCCCGGATCCAACACCGGGGAGCTGTTTTTT. Its translation: CASSSPGSNTGELFF.

The CDR3: CASSYYNEQFF. CDR3 nucleotide sequence: TGTGCCAGCAGTTACTACAATGAGCAGTTCTTC. The chain joins TRBV12-3 or TRBV12-4 to TRBJ2-1, with D unclear. The V end lost 4 bases, the J end lost 3 bases, and 1 base lay between the germline ends. This CDR3 comprises 11 residues.

This chain connects TRBV28 to TRBJ2-3; D may be TRBD1 or TRBD2 (5 bases each). V gave up 6 bases and J gave up 7 bases, with 14 bases separating them. This CDR3 is built from 13 residues. Germline-derived CDR1 and CDR2 are MDHEN and SYDVKM. This chain's CDR3 is CASSPTGTNTQYF. The DNA of the CDR3 is TGTGCCAGCAGCCCGACTGGGACGAATACGCAGTATTTT.

The rearrangement joins TRBV24-1 to TRBJ2-2; 9 bases line up with TRBD1. CDR3 length equals 17 residues. Germline trimming cut 4 bases from V and 0 bases from J; bases unmatched to any gene: 5. The germline V gene has CDR1 KGHDR and CDR2 SFDVKD. The CDR3 DNA sequence: TGTGCCACCAGTGACCCCCGGGACAGGGCGAACACCGGGGAGCTGTTTTTT. This encodes CATSDPRDRANTGELFF.

The chain has TRBV30 and TRBJ1-1; D is ambiguous. CDR3 length equals 17 residues. The germline V gene has CDR1 GTSNPN and CDR2 SVGIG (reference sequence). The V gene lost 3 bases and the J gene lost 1 base, with 21 bases spanning the gap. The CDR3 nucleotides read TGTGCCTGGAGCCGAGAGCGAAGACGCAACAAGAACACTGAAGCTTTCTTT. Its protein is CAWSRERRRNKNTEAFF.

The chain uses TRBV2 and TRBJ2-7; D may be TRBD2 (6 bases). The germline CDR1 and CDR2 sequences are SNHLY and FYNNEI. Trimming stripped 8 bases from V and 0 bases from J, with 14 bases between. The CDR3 is made up of 14 amino acids. CDR3 in amino acids: CASRRDGNSYEQYF. The CDR3 bases are TGTGCCAGCCGGAGGGACGGAAACTCCTACGAGCAGTACTTC.

This clone has just one count. V usage is TRBV6-5 and J usage is TRBJ2-2; weak D call: TRBD2 (6 bases). Germline values: CDR1 MNHEY, CDR2 SVGAGI. This CDR3 spans 14 amino acids. The V end lost 1 base, the J end lost 5 bases, and 8 bases lay between the germline ends. CDR3 in amino acids: CASSYFGTTGELFF. CDR3 sequence (DNA): TGTGCCAGCAGTTACTTCGGGACTACCGGGGAGCTGTTTTTT.

CDR3 residues: CASSHEPTGGREKLFF. In DNA form, the CDR3 reads TGCGCCAGCAGCCATGAGCCGACAGGGGGCCGGGAAAAACTGTTTTTT. The chain uses TRBV4-3 and TRBJ1-4; 10 bases line up with TRBD1. The CDR3 extends over 16 amino acids. Germline V gene lookup returns CDR1 LGHNA and CDR2 YSLEER. The junction had 9 bases not matched to a gene; V was cut back by 3 bases and J by 8 bases.

V gene TRBV18 combines with J gene TRBJ1-3; perhaps TRBD1 as D (5 bases). Trimming stripped 3 bases from V and 4 bases from J, with 16 bases between. The CDR3 sequence is 16 residues long. Germline V lookup: CDR1 KGHSH, CDR2 LQKENI. The CDR3 DNA is TGTGCCAGCTCACCCGCTGGTTGGACATTCGGAAACACCATATATTTT. This translates into CASSPAGWTFGNTIYF.

This rearrangement joins TRBV7-6 to TRBJ1-1; no firm D call. This CDR3 is 12 amino acids long. The V gene lost 1 base and the J gene lost 7 bases, with 7 bases spanning the gap. Germline CDR1 and CDR2: SGHVS and FNYEAQ. In DNA, the CDR3 is TGTGCCAGCAGCTTAGTTCGGGGTGAAGCTTTCTTT. It specifies CASSLVRGEAFF.

The J gene is TRBJ2-3, the V gene TRBV7-8; D remains unclear. The CDR3 has 13 residues. V lost 6 bases and J lost 5, with 12 bases in between. The germline V gene has CDR1 SGHVS and CDR2 FQNEAQ. The CDR3 region is CASSPERVDTQYF. The CDR3 nucleotides are TGTGCCAGCAGTCCGGAACGGGTAGATACGCAGTATTTT.

The chain couples TRBV15 to TRBJ1-5; D might be TRBD1 (5 bases). Germline loops: CDR1 LNHNV, CDR2 YYDKDF (reference sequence). The CDR3 runs 14 residues. The V end lost 4 bases, the J end lost 3 bases, and 10 bases lay between the germline ends. CDR3 loop: CATSKDSPNQPQHF. The CDR3, as DNA: TGTGCCACCAGCAAAGACAGCCCCAATCAGCCCCAGCATTTT.

The chain carries TRBV19 and TRBJ1-1; possible D gene TRBD1, 6 bases. The CDR3 runs to 14 residues. From germline, CDR1 is LNHDA and CDR2 SQIVND (reference sequence). V lost 4 bases, J lost 1 base, and 10 bases lay in between. CDR3 loop: CASSRRGANTEAFF. CDR3 in DNA: TGTGCCAGTAGTAGAAGGGGGGCGAACACTGAAGCTTTCTTT.

The gene calls are TRBV9 and TRBJ2-7; tentatively, D is TRBD2 (5 bases). Looked up from germline, CDR1 is SGDLS and CDR2 is YYNGEE. CDR3 length: 13 amino acids. Trimming shortened V by 1 base and J by 5 bases, and 10 bases separated the two germline ends. The CDR3 loop reads CASSVYDGDEQYF. The CDR3, as DNA: TGTGCCAGCAGCGTATATGACGGGGACGAGCAGTACTTC.

The genes are TRBV4-1 and TRBJ1-1, with 7 nucleotides matching TRBD1. Trimming at V came to 8 bases and at J to 0 bases, leaving 3 bases not matched to a gene. The V gene's germline CDR1 is MGHRA and CDR2 YSYEKL. This CDR3 contains 13 residues. Here the CDR3 DNA reads TGCGCCAGCCGGGACAGTCTGAACACTGAAGCTTTCTTT. The encoded protein is CASRDSLNTEAFF.

In this sample, this clone turned up once. The chain recombines TRBV9 with TRBJ1-1; D gene unclear. Trimming cost V 0 bases and J 0 bases, with 6 bases left between them. The CDR3 contains 14 residues. CDR1 is SGDLS, CDR2 YYNGEE, per germline. DNA of the CDR3: TGTGCCAGCAGCGTAGAAGGTTTGAACACTGAAGCTTTCTTT. Its protein is CASSVEGLNTEAFF.

The chain is built from TRBV18 and TRBJ1-2, with 9 bases fitting TRBD1. V lost 3 bases and J lost 4; bases outside the gene matches: 9. The CDR3 extends over 16 amino acids. CDR1 is KGHSH and CDR2 is LQKENI in the germline V gene. CDR3 protein: CASSPNGQGTIYGYTF. The CDR3 DNA reads TGTGCCAGCTCACCCAACGGACAGGGGACGATCTATGGCTACACCTTC.

The gene calls are TRBV27 and TRBJ2-5, with D possibly called TRBD1 or TRBD2 (5 bases each). Germline assignment: CDR1 MNHEY and CDR2 SMNVEV (reference sequence). The CDR3 loop spans 16 amino acids. V was clipped by 6 bases and J by 4 bases, with 21 bases between them. CDR3 region: CASSPFSGTNGETQYF. The CDR3 nucleotides read TGTGCCAGCAGCCCTTTCTCCGGGACGAATGGAGAGACCCAGTACTTC.

The chain carries TRBV7-8 and TRBJ2-1, with 13 bases matching TRBD2. The V gene's germline CDR1 is SGHVS and CDR2 FQNEAQ. J gave up 7 bases and V 3 bases, and 6 bases lay outside the gene matches. The CDR3 has 16 amino acids. As DNA, the CDR3 is TGTGCCAGCAGCTTCGAACTAGCGGGAGGGGGAAATGAGCAGTTCTTC. Translated: CASSFELAGGGNEQFF.

This chain links TRBV3-1 (or the pseudogene TRBV3-2) with TRBJ2-7; 14 bases match TRBD2. This CDR3 is 17 amino acids long. Germline V gene sequence: CDR1 LGHDT, CDR2 YNNKEL (reference sequence). J lost 0 bases, V lost 6 bases, and 7 bases had no gene match. CDR3 in DNA: TGTGCCAGCAGTCCTGGGACTAGCGGGAGTAACTCCTACGAGCAGTACTTC. This gives the protein CASSPGTSGSNSYEQYF.

The chain links TRBV27 to TRBJ1-2; D may be TRBD1 (5 bases). CDR3 length: 19 residues. The V gene lost 6 bases and the J gene lost 4 bases, with 30 bases spanning the gap. CDR1 is MNHEY, CDR2 SMNVEV, per germline (reference sequence). CDR3 DNA: TGTGCCAGCAGCAGTTTATTTCGGAGGGGTGGGGAAGCGGGCTATGGCTACACCTTC. This codes for CASSSLFRRGGEAGYGYTF.

V gene TRBV19 combines with J gene TRBJ2-3; 12 bases match TRBD2. The germline V gene has CDR1 LNHDA and CDR2 SQIVND (reference sequence). V trimming: 5 bases; J trimming: 4 bases; junction bases outside the gene matches: 1. The CDR3 is made up of 14 amino acids. The CDR3 sequence: CASSLAGGADTQYF. CDR3 bases: TGTGCCAGTAGTCTAGCGGGGGGGGCAGATACGCAGTATTTT.

This CDR3 reads CASSQVLGSPLHF. The CDR3 DNA sequence: TGTGCCAGCAGCCAAGTTCTAGGTTCACCCCTCCACTTT. The chain couples TRBV14 to TRBJ1-6, with no clear D. Germline V gives CDR1 SGHDN, CDR2 FVKESK. The CDR3 runs 13 residues. V gave up 1 base and J gave up 9 bases, with 7 bases separating them.

The rearrangement uses TRBV5-1 and TRBJ1-4; 7 positions match TRBD1. The CDR3 totals 14 residues. Germline lookup yields CDR1 SGHRS and CDR2 YFSETQ. V lost 4 bases to trimming and J lost 7 bases; unmatched junction nucleotides: 7. The CDR3 reads CASSPGQRTEKLFF. CDR3 sequence (DNA): TGCGCCAGCAGCCCGGGACAGCGGACTGAAAAACTGTTTTTT.

The chain recombines TRBV9 with TRBJ1-3; maybe TRBD1 (5 bases). There are 13 residues in the CDR3. CDR1 and CDR2 (germline): SGDLS, YYNGEE. Trimming removed 3 bases at V and 4 bases at J, with 8 bases between. The CDR3 DNA sequence: TGTGCCAGCAGCGGGGACGACGGAAACACCATATATTTT. It encodes CASSGDDGNTIYF.